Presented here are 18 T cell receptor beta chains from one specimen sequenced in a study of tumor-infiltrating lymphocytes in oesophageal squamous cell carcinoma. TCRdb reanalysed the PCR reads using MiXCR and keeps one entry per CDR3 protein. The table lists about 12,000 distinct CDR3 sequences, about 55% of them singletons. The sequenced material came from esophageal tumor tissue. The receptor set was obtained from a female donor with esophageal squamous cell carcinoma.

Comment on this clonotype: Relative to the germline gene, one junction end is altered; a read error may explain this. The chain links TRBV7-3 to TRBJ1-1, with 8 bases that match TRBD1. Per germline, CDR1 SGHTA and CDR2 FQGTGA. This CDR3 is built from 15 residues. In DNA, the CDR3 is TGTGCCAGCAGCAACACAGGGGGGAACACCGGGGAGCTGTATTTT. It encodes CASSNTGGNTGELYF.

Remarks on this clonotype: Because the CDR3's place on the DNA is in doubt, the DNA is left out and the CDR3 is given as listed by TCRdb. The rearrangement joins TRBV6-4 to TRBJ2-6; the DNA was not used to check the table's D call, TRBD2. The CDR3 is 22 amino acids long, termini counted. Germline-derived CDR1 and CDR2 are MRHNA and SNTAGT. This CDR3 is CASSYSEPGLAGAIPRDPVLRF.

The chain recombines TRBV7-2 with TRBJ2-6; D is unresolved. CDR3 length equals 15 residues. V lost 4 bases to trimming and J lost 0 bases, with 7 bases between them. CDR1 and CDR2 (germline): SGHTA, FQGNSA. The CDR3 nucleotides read TGTGCCAGCAGCTCGCAGACCTCTGGGGCCAACGTCCTGACTTTC. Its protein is CASSSQTSGANVLTF.

The CDR3 reads CASSLGGAGEQYF. CDR3 DNA: TGTGCCAGCAGCTTAGGGGGGGCCGGGGAGCAGTACTTC. The chain employs TRBV7-3 and TRBJ2-3, with D tentatively TRBD2 (7 bases). The DNA matches TRBJ2-7 better at its end, which makes the J call doubtful. The V gene's germline CDR1 is SGHTA and CDR2 FQGTGA. The CDR3 runs 13 residues.

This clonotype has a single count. The CDR3 is CASSFPGAMDAGANVLTF. CDR3 DNA sequence: TGTGCCAGCAGTTTTCCAGGGGCCATGGATGCTGGGGCCAACGTCCTGACTTTC. The gene calls are TRBV12-3 or TRBV12-4 and TRBJ2-6; D possibly corresponds to TRBD1 (6 bases). Trimming shortened V by 3 bases and J by 2 bases, and 17 bases separated the two germline ends. This CDR3 has 18 amino acids.

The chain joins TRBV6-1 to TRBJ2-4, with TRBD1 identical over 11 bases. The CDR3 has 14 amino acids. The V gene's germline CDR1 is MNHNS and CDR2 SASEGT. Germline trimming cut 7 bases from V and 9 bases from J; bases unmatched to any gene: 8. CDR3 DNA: TGTGCCAGCATTAAGGACAGGGGGCCTAGCATTCAGTACTTC. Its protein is CASIKDRGPSIQYF.

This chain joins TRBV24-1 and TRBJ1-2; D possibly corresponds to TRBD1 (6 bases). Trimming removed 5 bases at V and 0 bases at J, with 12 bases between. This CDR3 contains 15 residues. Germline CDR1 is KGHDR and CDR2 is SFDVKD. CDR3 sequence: CATSAPGDSNYGYTF. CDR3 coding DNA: TGTGCCACCAGTGCCCCAGGGGACTCTAACTATGGCTACACCTTC.

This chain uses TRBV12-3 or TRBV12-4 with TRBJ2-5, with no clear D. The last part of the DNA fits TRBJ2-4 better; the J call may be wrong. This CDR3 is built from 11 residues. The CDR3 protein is CASSLGYIQYF. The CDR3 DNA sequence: TGTGCCAGCAGTTTAGGATACATTCAGTACTTC.

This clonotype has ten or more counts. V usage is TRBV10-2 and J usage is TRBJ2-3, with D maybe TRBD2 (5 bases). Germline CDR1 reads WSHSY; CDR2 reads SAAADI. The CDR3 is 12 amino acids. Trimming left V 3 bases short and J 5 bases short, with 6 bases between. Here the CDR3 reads CASSEEGDTQYF. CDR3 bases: TGCGCCAGCAGTGAAGAGGGAGATACGCAGTATTTT.

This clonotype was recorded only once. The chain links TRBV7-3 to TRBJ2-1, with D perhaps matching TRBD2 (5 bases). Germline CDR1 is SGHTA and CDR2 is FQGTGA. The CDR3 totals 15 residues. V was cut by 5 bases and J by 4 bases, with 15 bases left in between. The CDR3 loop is CASSPQISEYNEQFF. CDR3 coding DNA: TGTGCCAGCAGCCCTCAAATTAGCGAATACAATGAGCAGTTCTTC.

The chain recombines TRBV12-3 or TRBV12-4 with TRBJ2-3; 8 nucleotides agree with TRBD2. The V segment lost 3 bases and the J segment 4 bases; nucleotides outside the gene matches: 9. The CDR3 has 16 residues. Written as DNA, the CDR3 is TGTGCCAGCAGTTTCTTACGGACTAGCATTCCAGATACGCAGTATTTT. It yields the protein CASSFLRTSIPDTQYF.

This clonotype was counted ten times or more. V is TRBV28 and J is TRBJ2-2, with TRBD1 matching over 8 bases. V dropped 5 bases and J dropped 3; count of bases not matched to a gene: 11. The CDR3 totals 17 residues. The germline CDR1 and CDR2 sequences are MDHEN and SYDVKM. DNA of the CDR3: TGTGCCAGCAGTACCCCAGGGGGCGTAGGGGACACCGGGGAGCTGTTTTTT. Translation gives CASSTPGGVGDTGELFF.

CDR3 nucleotide sequence: TGTGCCAGCAGCTTAGCGCAGGGGGGGCCTGAAGCTTTCTTT. As protein: CASSLAQGGPEAFF. The chain is built from TRBV7-6 and TRBJ1-1; 7 bases map to TRBD1. J was trimmed by 6 bases and V by 0 bases; bases with no gene match: 4. The CDR3 covers 14 residues. The V gene's germline CDR1 is SGHVS and CDR2 FNYEAQ.

The CDR3 reads CASSPAGVGNIQYF. For the CDR3, the DNA is TGTGCCAGCAGCCCAGCGGGAGTCGGGAACATTCAGTACTTC. The J gene is TRBJ2-4, the V gene TRBV7-2, with 8 nucleotides matching TRBD2. V shed 5 bases, J shed 7 bases, and the junction held 7 bases outside the gene matches. Germline lookup yields CDR1 SGHTA and CDR2 FQGNSA. This CDR3 has 14 residues. The full variable domain, in which reference TRBV7-2 and TRBJ2-4 provide the parts outside the CDR3, is GAGVSQSPSNKVTEKGKDVELRCDPISGHTALYWYRQSLGQGLEFLIYFQGNSAPDKSGLPSDRFSAERTGGSVSTLTIQRTQQEDSAVYLCASSPAGVGNIQYFGAGTRLSVL.

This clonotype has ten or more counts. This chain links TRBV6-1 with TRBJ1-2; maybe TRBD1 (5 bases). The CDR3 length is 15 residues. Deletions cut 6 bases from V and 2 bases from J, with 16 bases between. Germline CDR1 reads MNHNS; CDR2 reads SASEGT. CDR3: CASRLQIRVNYGYTF. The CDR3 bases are TGTGCCAGCAGACTACAGATCAGGGTCAACTATGGCTACACCTTC.

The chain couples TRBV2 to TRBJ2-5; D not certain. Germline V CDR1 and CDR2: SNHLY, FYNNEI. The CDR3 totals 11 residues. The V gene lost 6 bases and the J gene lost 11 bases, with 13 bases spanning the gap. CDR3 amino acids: CASSQMDEQYF. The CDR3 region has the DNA TGTGCCAGCAGCCAAATGGATGAGCAGTACTTC.

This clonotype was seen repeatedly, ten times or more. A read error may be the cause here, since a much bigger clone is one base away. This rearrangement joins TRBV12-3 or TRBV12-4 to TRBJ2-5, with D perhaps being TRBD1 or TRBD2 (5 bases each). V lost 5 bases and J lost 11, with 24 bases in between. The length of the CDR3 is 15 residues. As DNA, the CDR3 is TGTGCCAGCAGTGCCCCTCACCGGGGCTACAATGAGCAGTACTTC. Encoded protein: CASSAPHRGYNEQYF.

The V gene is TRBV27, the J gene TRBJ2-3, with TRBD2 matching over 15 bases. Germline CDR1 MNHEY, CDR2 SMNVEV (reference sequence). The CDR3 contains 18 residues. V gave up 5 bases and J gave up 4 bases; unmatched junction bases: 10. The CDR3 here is CASSPGLAGGPNADTQYF. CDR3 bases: TGTGCCAGCAGTCCAGGACTAGCGGGAGGGCCCAACGCAGATACGCAGTATTTT.